The rows below give T cell receptor beta chains drawn from one sample of a study of CD8 T cells in ankylosing spondylitis. TCRdb re-called the 5' RACE reads through MiXCR, storing one row per CDR3 protein. The sample carries around 120,000 distinct CDR3 sequences, 7% to 10% recorded once. Sequenced sample: blood, either unsorted or a sorted T cell fraction (not recorded which). The receptor source for this set is a male donor with ankylosing spondylitis or in good health (not recorded which). Each CDR3 is given with its conserved first and last residue. D genes are given only for firm matches. Clone size, where shown, is once, few, many, or a class for clones that have expanded.

d_call j_call v_call clone_size cdr3_aa cdr3_nt
NA TRBJ2-1 TRBV7-2 many CASSLSPSLNEQFF TGTGCCAGCAGCTTATCGCCTAGCCTAAATGAGCAGTTCTTC
NA TRBJ2-7 TRBV6-1 NA CASSDWKSYEQYF TGTGCCAGCAGTGACTGGAAATCCTACGAGCAGTACTTC
NA TRBJ2-3 TRBV12-3/TRBV12-4 many CASSHQAGLRTDTQYF TGTGCCAGCAGCCACCAGGCAGGGTTGCGCACAGATACGCAGTATTTT
TRBD2 TRBJ2-3 TRBV2 many CASLRTSSTDTQYF TGTGCCTCCCTTCGGACTAGCAGCACAGATACGCAGTATTTT
NA TRBJ2-1 TRBV9 many CASSPGTGYNEQFF TGTGCCAGCAGCCCTGGGACGGGATACAATGAGCAGTTCTTC
NA TRBJ1-4 TRBV12-3/TRBV12-4 many CASSPWTGNEKLFF TGTGCCAGCAGTCCCTGGACGGGTAATGAAAAACTGTTTTTT
TRBD1 TRBJ2-1 TRBV7-2 NA CASSLRDRNTNEQFF TGTGCCAGCAGCTTACGGGACAGAAATACGAATGAGCAGTTCTTC
NA TRBJ2-7 TRBV5-1 NA CASSLARGPRNEQYF TGCGCCAGCAGCTTGGCGCGAGGGCCACGGAACGAGCAGTACTTC
NA TRBJ2-7 TRBV29-1 many CSVPEGYEQYF TGCAGCGTCCCCGAAGGTTACGAGCAGTACTTC
NA TRBJ1-4 TRBV7-2 many CASSLAFGSGAEKLFF TGTGCCAGCAGCTTAGCGTTTGGGAGCGGAGCTGAAAAACTGTTTTTT
NA TRBJ1-2 TRBV4-3 many CASSQDRQSYGYTF TGCGCCAGCAGCCAAGATCGACAGTCATATGGCTACACCTTC